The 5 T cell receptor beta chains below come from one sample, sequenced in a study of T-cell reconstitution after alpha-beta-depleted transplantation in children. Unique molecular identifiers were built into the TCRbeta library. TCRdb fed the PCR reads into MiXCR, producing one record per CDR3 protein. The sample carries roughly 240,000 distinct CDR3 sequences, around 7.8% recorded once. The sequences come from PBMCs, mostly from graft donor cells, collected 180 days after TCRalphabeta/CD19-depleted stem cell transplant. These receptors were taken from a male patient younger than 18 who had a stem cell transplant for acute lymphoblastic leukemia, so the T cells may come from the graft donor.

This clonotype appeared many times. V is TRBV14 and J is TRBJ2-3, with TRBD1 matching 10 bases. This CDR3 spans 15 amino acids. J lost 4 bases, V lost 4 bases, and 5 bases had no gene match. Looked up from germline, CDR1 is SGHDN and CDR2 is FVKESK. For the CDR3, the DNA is TGTGCCAGCAGCCGACAGGGGGCAAGGGCAGATACGCAGTATTTT. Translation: CASSRQGARADTQYF.

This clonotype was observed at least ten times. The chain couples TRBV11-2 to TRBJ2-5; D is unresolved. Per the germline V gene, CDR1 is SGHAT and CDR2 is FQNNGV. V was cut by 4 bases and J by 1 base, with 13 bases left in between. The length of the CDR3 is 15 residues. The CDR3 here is CASSWNRRGQETQYF. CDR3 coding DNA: TGTGCCAGCAGCTGGAACAGACGAGGCCAAGAGACCCAGTACTTC.

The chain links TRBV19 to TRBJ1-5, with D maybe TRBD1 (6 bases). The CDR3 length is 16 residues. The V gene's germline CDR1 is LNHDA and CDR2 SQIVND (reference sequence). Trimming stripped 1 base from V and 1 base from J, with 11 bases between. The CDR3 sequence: CASSIVGGVSNQPQHF. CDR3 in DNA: TGTGCCAGTAGTATAGTGGGGGGCGTAAGCAATCAGCCCCAGCATTTT.

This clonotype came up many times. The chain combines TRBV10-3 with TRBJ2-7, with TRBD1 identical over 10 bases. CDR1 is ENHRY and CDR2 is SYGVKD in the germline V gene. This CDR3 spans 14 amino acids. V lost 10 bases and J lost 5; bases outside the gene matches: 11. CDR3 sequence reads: CATTKGQGLNEQYF. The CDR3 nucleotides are TGTGCCACTACCAAGGGACAGGGGTTGAACGAGCAGTACTTC.

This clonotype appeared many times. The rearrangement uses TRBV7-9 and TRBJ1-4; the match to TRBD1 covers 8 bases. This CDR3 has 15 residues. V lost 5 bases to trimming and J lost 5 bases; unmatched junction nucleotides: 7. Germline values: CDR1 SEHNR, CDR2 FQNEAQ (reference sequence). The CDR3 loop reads CASSPGQGGNEKLFF. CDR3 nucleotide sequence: TGTGCCAGCAGCCCCGGACAGGGAGGAAATGAAAAACTGTTTTTT.